The TCR beta chain described here comes from a study of CD8+ T cells in alopecia areata. The length of the CDR3 is 13 residues. V was clipped by 6 bases and J by 7 bases, with 10 bases between them. CDR1 is SEHNR, CDR2 FQNEAQ, per germline (reference sequence). This clone was found once. RNA extraction was followed by reverse transcription into cDNA, which acted as the sequencing template. TCRdb's table, derived via immunoSEQ multiplex PCR, lists solely in-frame clones and lacks some. The profile shows around 200,000 clones, 50% to 65% of them singletons. The treatment here: oral pan-JAK inhibitor, 5-10 mg twice daily.

The receptor was derived from a human donor with alopecia areata. The specimen was CD8+ T cells sorted from blood, collected at week 24, from a patient treated with tofacitinib. V and J are TRBV7-9 and TRBJ1-6, with a possible D match to TRBD1 (5 bases). CDR3 coding DNA: TGTGCCAGCAGTCAGGACATAAATTCACCCCTCCACTTT. Translation gives CASSQDINSPLHF. Supplemented by reference TRBV7-9 and TRBJ1-6, the full variable domain reads DTGVSQNPRHKITKRGQNVTFRCDPISEHNRLYWYRQTLGQGPEFLTYFQNEAQLEKSRLLSDRFSAERPKGSFSTLEIQRTEQGDSAMYLCASSQDINSPLHFGNGTRLTVT.